A single T cell receptor beta chain is shown here with its context. Its antigen remains unidentified. Germline V gene sequence: CDR1 SGHRS, CDR2 YFSETQ. The V end lost 2 bases, the J end lost 4 bases, and 6 bases lay between the germline ends. The CDR3 loop spans 12 amino acids. These data belong to a study of T cell responses to AZD1222 COVID-19 vaccine. At the level of the study: Analysis merged second doses at about 4 or about 12 weeks.

Sequencing used immunoSEQ multiplex PCR; TCRdb keeps in-frame clones, though not all of them. There are about 82,000 clones in the sample; 75% to 90% occur only once, and around 6% lies in the top ten. Study results and limitations: Spike-specific TCR breadth and depth both grew after two AZD1222 doses. Clonal diversity was possibly underestimated, and white British individuals and females predominated among donors. Distributed over spike, vaccine-associated CD4 TCRs predominated at 160-218 and 743-854.

The chain has TRBV5-1 and TRBJ2-5, with D uncertain. Material: peripheral blood, obtained on day 0 of AZD1222 vaccination. The source of this sequence is an adult in good health. CDR3 residues: CASSFERETQYF. The CDR3 region has the DNA TGCGCCAGCAGCTTCGAGCGAGAGACCCAGTACTTC.